The 26 T cell receptor beta chains reported below all come from one sample, sequenced in a study of radiotherapy plus CTLA-4 blockade in lung cancer. Assay used: immunoSEQ multiplex PCR; TCRdb lists only in-frame clones, some missing. The data hold fewer than 65,000 clones, with 84% observed a single time. Material: peripheral blood, obtained from a patient treated with radiotherapy plus ipilimumab. The receptor set was obtained from a human donor with non-small cell lung cancer whose response to radiotherapy plus ipilimumab could not be evaluated.

This chain joins TRBV6-5 and TRBJ2-1, with 7 bases identical to TRBD2. V was pared by 0 bases and J by 0 bases, with 2 bases of the junction left unmatched. Germline V gene lookup returns CDR1 MNHEY and CDR2 SVGAGI. This CDR3 contains 16 residues. The CDR3 nucleotides read TGTGCCAGCAGTTACTCAGCGGGGAGCTCCTACAATGAGCAGTTCTTC. Translation gives CASSYSAGSSYNEQFF.

V and J are TRBV9 and TRBJ2-2, with TRBD2 matching over 10 bases. The CDR3 is 16 residues long. The V segment lost 0 bases and the J segment 3 bases; nucleotides outside the gene matches: 2. Germline V gives CDR1 SGDLS, CDR2 YYNGEE. As DNA, the CDR3 is TGTGCCAGCAGCGTAGCGCTAGCGGGAGACACCGGGGAGCTGTTTTTT. Translated: CASSVALAGDTGELFF.

CDR3: CASTSRKDRAYEQYF. CDR3 in DNA: TGTGCCAGCACCTCCCGGAAGGACAGGGCCTACGAGCAGTACTTC. The rearrangement links TRBV28 to TRBJ2-7; 8 positions match TRBD1. From germline, CDR1 is MDHEN and CDR2 SYDVKM. Germline trimming cut 7 bases from V and 2 bases from J; bases unmatched to any gene: 10. The CDR3 is made up of 15 amino acids.

The chain is built from TRBV4-1 and TRBJ2-1; 7 positions match TRBD2. This CDR3 region has 16 residues. V lost 0 bases and J lost 5; bases outside the gene matches: 7. Germline V lookup: CDR1 MGHRA, CDR2 YSYEKL. The CDR3 spells CASSQEGRGSNNEQFF. For the CDR3, the DNA is TGCGCCAGCAGCCAAGAGGGGAGGGGTAGCAACAATGAGCAGTTCTTC.

There are a few counts of this clone. The rearrangement joins TRBV2 to TRBJ1-2, with a possible D match to TRBD1 (5 bases). The germline V gene encodes CDR1 SNHLY and CDR2 FYNNEI. The CDR3 loop spans 13 amino acids. The V end lost 4 bases, the J end lost 2 bases, and 8 bases lay between the germline ends. DNA of the CDR3: TGTGCCAGCAGTGGTCAGGGCAACTATGGCTACACCTTC. Translating gives CASSGQGNYGYTF.

The rearrangement joins TRBV7-2 to TRBJ1-3; tentatively, D is TRBD1 (5 bases). Trimming left V 6 bases short and J 0 bases short, with 12 bases between. This CDR3 is 15 amino acids long. Germline V gives CDR1 SGHTA, CDR2 FQGNSA. Written as DNA, the CDR3 is TGTGCCAGCAGGCTCGACAGCATCTCTGGAAACACCATATATTTT. This encodes CASRLDSISGNTIYF.

This sequence joins TRBV5-8 and TRBJ1-5; the D gene is possibly TRBD1 (5 bases). The CDR3 contains 15 residues. V lost 0 bases, J lost 3 bases, and 10 bases lay in between. Germline V lookup: CDR1 SGHTS, CDR2 YDEGEE. In DNA form, the CDR3 reads TGTGCCAGCAGCTTGGCTACAGGAGACAATCAGCCCCAGCATTTT. It specifies CASSLATGDNQPQHF. The full variable domain, with the rest looked up from reference TRBV5-8 and TRBJ1-5, is EAGVTQSPTHLIKTRGQQATLRCSPISGHTSVYWYQQALGLGLQFLLWYDEGEERNRGNFPPRFSGRQFPNYSSELNVNALELEDSALYLCASSLATGDNQPQHFGDGTRLSIL.

V is TRBV2 and J is TRBJ2-1, with TRBD1 matching 9 bases. This CDR3 region has 17 residues. From germline, CDR1 is SNHLY and CDR2 FYNNEI. V shed 6 bases and J 2 bases; nucleotides not matched to a gene: 11. CDR3 bases: TGTGCCAGCAGCCGAACAGGGGGCATGGGGGCCTACAATGAGCAGTTCTTC. It encodes CASSRTGGMGAYNEQFF.

The chain has TRBV10-3 and TRBJ1-1; no clear D. The germline V gene has CDR1 ENHRY and CDR2 SYGVKD. The CDR3 has 13 residues. Trimming stripped 7 bases from V and 9 bases from J, with 18 bases between. This CDR3 is CAITADTRSKAFF. The CDR3 region has the DNA TGTGCCATCACCGCAGACACCCGCTCTAAAGCTTTCTTT.

V usage is TRBV28 and J usage is TRBJ2-1; 15 nucleotides match TRBD2. V shed 3 bases, J shed 2 bases, and the junction held 11 bases outside the gene matches. CDR3 size: 20 residues. Germline V gene sequence: CDR1 MDHEN, CDR2 SYDVKM. In DNA form, the CDR3 reads TGTGCCAGCAGTTTCCCTCCGGGACTAGCGGGAGGAAAAACCTACAATGAGCAGTTCTTC. As protein: CASSFPPGLAGGKTYNEQFF.

The chain has TRBV25-1 and TRBJ1-6; 7 bases map to TRBD1. The V segment lost 8 bases and the J segment 8 bases; nucleotides outside the gene matches: 12. CDR3 length: 15 amino acids. The germline CDR1 and CDR2 sequences are MGHDK and SYGVNS. The CDR3 sequence: CASQTKQGFYSPLHF. The CDR3 DNA follows: TGTGCCAGCCAAACCAAACAGGGGTTTTATTCACCCCTCCACTTT.

The chain uses TRBV28 and TRBJ2-1, with a possible D match to TRBD2 (5 bases). Germline CDR1 and CDR2: MDHEN and SYDVKM. The CDR3 runs to 12 residues. Trimming left V 7 bases short and J 6 bases short, with 10 bases between. The CDR3 DNA sequence: TGTGCCAGCACGGACTTCCCCAATGAGCAGTTCTTC. It translates to CASTDFPNEQFF. Looking up the rest from reference TRBV28 and TRBJ2-1 gives the full variable domain: DVKVTQSSRYLVKRTGEKVFLECVQDMDHENMFWYRQDPGLGLRLIYFSYDVKMKEKGDIPEGYSVSREKKERFSLILESASTNQTSMYLCASTDFPNEQFFGPGTRLTVL.

The chain links TRBV7-2 to TRBJ1-5; TRBD1 aligns across 8 bases. Germline V gene sequence: CDR1 SGHTA, CDR2 FQGNSA. This CDR3 spans 15 amino acids. Trimming at V came to 4 bases and at J to 2 bases, leaving 4 bases not matched to a gene. CDR3 protein: CASSSRGQGNQPQHF. In DNA form, the CDR3 reads TGTGCCAGCAGCTCCAGGGGACAGGGCAATCAGCCCCAGCATTTT.

This rearrangement joins TRBV9 to TRBJ1-5; D possibly corresponds to TRBD1 (5 bases). Looked up from germline, CDR1 is SGDLS and CDR2 is YYNGEE. The CDR3 has 14 residues. Trimming shortened V by 2 bases and J by 1 base, and 7 bases separated the two germline ends. The CDR3 loop reads CASSVGGSNQPQHF. Written as DNA, the CDR3 is TGTGCCAGCAGCGTCGGGGGGAGCAATCAGCCCCAGCATTTT.

The rearrangement uses TRBV28 and TRBJ2-7; 14 bases line up with TRBD2. The germline V gene has CDR1 MDHEN and CDR2 SYDVKM. The CDR3 loop spans 17 amino acids. Germline trimming cut 4 bases from V and 4 bases from J; bases unmatched to any gene: 9. CDR3 sequence reads: CASSSPTSGRVSYEQYF. The CDR3 DNA is TGTGCCAGCAGTTCCCCGACTAGCGGGAGGGTATCGTACGAGCAGTACTTC.

This chain uses TRBV5-1 with TRBJ2-6, with no clear D. The CDR3 totals 15 residues. V gave up 0 bases and J gave up 4 bases, with 8 bases separating them. Germline lookup yields CDR1 SGHRS and CDR2 YFSETQ. The CDR3 sequence is CASSLGRVGANVLTF. The CDR3 nucleotides are TGCGCCAGCAGCTTGGGACGGGTCGGGGCCAACGTCCTGACTTTC.

V usage is TRBV5-1 and J usage is TRBJ1-1; tentatively, D is TRBD1 (5 bases). Trimming took 4 bases from V and 0 from J, leaving 13 bases between them. Germline V gene data show CDR1 as SGHRS and CDR2 as YFSETQ. The CDR3 is made up of 15 amino acids. CDR3 nucleotide sequence: TGCGCCAGCAGCGCCACTCAGGGAATGAACACTGAAGCTTTCTTT. It yields the protein CASSATQGMNTEAFF.

The V and J genes are TRBV9 and TRBJ2-1; 9 nucleotides line up with TRBD2. The V gene's germline CDR1 is SGDLS and CDR2 YYNGEE. This CDR3 is 15 amino acids long. J was trimmed by 8 bases and V by 0 bases; bases with no gene match: 6. CDR3 amino acids: CASSVDGLANHEQFF. In nucleotides, the CDR3 is TGTGCCAGCAGCGTAGATGGACTAGCGAACCATGAGCAGTTCTTC.

The chain uses TRBV29-1 and TRBJ2-2, with TRBD1 matching 11 bases. The V segment lost 5 bases and the J segment 4 bases; nucleotides outside the gene matches: 6. The length of the CDR3 is 15 residues. CDR1 and CDR2 (germline): SQVTM, ANQGSEA. CDR3: CSVQGTGGLTGELFF. CDR3 sequence (DNA): TGCAGCGTTCAGGGGACAGGGGGACTCACCGGGGAGCTGTTTTTT.

On this clone: The sample contains more than one DNA sequence encoding this CDR3. The chain employs TRBV28 and TRBJ1-1; 9 bases are a match to TRBD1. CDR3 length: 15 amino acids. The V segment lost 5 bases and the J segment 5 bases; nucleotides outside the gene matches: 9. Germline CDR1 MDHEN, CDR2 SYDVKM. The CDR3 region is CASSLGQGFRTEAFF. The CDR3 coding sequence is TGTGCCAGCAGTCTGGGACAGGGCTTTCGGACTGAAGCTTTCTTT. Using reference TRBV28 and TRBJ1-1 for the parts outside the CDR3, the full variable domain is DVKVTQSSRYLVKRTGEKVFLECVQDMDHENMFWYRQDPGLGLRLIYFSYDVKMKEKGDIPEGYSVSREKKERFSLILESASTNQTSMYLCASSLGQGFRTEAFFGQGTRLTVV.

The genes are TRBV29-1 and TRBJ2-7; 10 bases match TRBD2. Looked up from germline, CDR1 is SQVTM and CDR2 is ANQGSEA. The V and J ends lost 6 bases and 4 bases, in that order; junction bases with no gene match: 6. This CDR3 has 13 residues. In DNA form, the CDR3 reads TGCAGCGTGTCGCCTAGCGGGAGTTACGAGCAGTACTTC. Translating gives CSVSPSGSYEQYF.

The rearrangement links TRBV7-9 to TRBJ1-4; possible D gene TRBD1, 5 bases. The germline V gene has CDR1 SEHNR and CDR2 FQNEAQ (reference sequence). Trimming removed 2 bases at V and 6 bases at J, with 13 bases between. CDR3 length equals 15 residues. CDR3 coding DNA: TGTGCCAGCAGCTTACCGTGGGGGGGTGATGAAAAACTGTTTTTT. Its protein product is CASSLPWGGDEKLFF.

This sequence joins TRBV4-1 and TRBJ2-1; 11 nucleotides align to TRBD2. This CDR3 is 19 amino acids long. V trimming: 0 bases; J trimming: 8 bases; junction bases outside the gene matches: 15. Germline V CDR1 and CDR2: MGHRA, YSYEKL. In DNA form, the CDR3 reads TGCGCCAGCAGCCAAGATAGGATAGTTCGTCTAGCGGGAGGCGATGAGCAGTTCTTC. Translated, it gives CASSQDRIVRLAGGDEQFF.

The genes are TRBV18 and TRBJ2-3; TRBD2 matches 10 bases. V dropped 6 bases and J dropped 0; count of bases not matched to a gene: 12. Germline V gene sequence: CDR1 KGHSH, CDR2 LQKENI. The CDR3 spans 18 residues. The CDR3: CASSQRELAGTSTDTQYF. CDR3 DNA sequence: TGTGCCAGCTCCCAGAGGGAACTAGCGGGAACTAGCACAGATACGCAGTATTTT.

This chain uses TRBV4-3 with TRBJ1-4; TRBD1 matches at 9 bases. CDR3 size: 16 residues. The J segment lost 0 bases and the V segment lost 5 bases, leaving 4 bases of the junction unmatched. Per germline, CDR1 LGHNA and CDR2 YSLEER. CDR3 DNA: TGCGCCAGCAGCAAACAGGGGGCTTCAACTAATGAAAAACTGTTTTTT. It specifies CASSKQGASTNEKLFF.

The rearrangement links TRBV25-1 to TRBJ1-2; TRBD1 is a possible D gene (6 bases). Germline CDR1 MGHDK, CDR2 SYGVNS. This CDR3 contains 14 residues. Trimming stripped 1 base from V and 8 bases from J, with 14 bases between. This CDR3 is CASSEFSGARGYTF. CDR3 DNA sequence: TGTGCCAGCAGTGAATTTTCAGGGGCGCGCGGCTACACCTTC.